The rows below give T cell receptor beta chains drawn from one sample of a study of PD-L1 blockade in urothelial cancer. Assay used: immunoSEQ multiplex PCR; TCRdb lists only in-frame clones, some missing. The table records roughly 38,000 clones, around 82% of them present only once. This sample comprised PBMCs, obtained around atezolizumab (anti-PD-L1) treatment. These receptors were obtained from a man in his 60s with urothelial cancer. Both conserved end residues are part of each CDR3. The D gene is left open where the match is weak. Clone size is stated in some rows and not others, as once, few, many or a class when expanded.

>TRBJ2-5|NA|TRBD2|TRBV10-3
CAISGLAGGFAETQYF
TGTGCCATCAGCGGACTAGCGGGGGGGTTCGCGGAGACCCAGTACTTC
>TRBJ1-2|NA|TRBD1|TRBV5-1
CASSRTGEDGYTF
TGCGCCAGCAGCCGCACAGGGGAAGATGGCTACACCTTC
>TRBJ2-1|once|TRBD1|TRBV5-1
CASSKGQGNEQFF
TGCGCCAGCAGCAAAGGACAGGGTAATGAGCAGTTCTTC
>TRBJ2-2|NA|NA|TRBV7-3
CASSLAGRTGELFF
TGTGCCAGCAGCTTAGCGGGGCGCACCGGGGAGCTGTTTTTT
>TRBJ1-2|NA|NA|TRBV11-2
CASSPARGQGYTF
TGTGCCAGCAGCCCCGCCCGAGGTCAGGGCTACACCTTC
>TRBJ1-2|once|TRBD1|TRBV19
CASSVHSGTGRLAGYGYTF
TGTGCCAGTAGTGTCCACTCCGGGACAGGGAGGTTAGCTGGCTATGGCTACACCTTC
>TRBJ2-7|NA|NA|TRBV6-1
CASSEALDGSYEQYF
TGTGCCAGCAGTGAGGCCCTAGATGGATCCTACGAGCAGTACTTC
>TRBJ1-5|NA|TRBD1|TRBV5-5
CASSYDRGLGNQPQHF
TGTGCCAGCAGCTATGACAGGGGGCTTGGCAATCAGCCCCAGCATTTT
>TRBJ2-7|once|TRBD2|TRBV11-2
CASSQFGRTLHEQYF
TGTGCCAGCAGCCAATTCGGGAGGACCCTCCACGAGCAGTACTTC
>TRBJ2-3|NA|TRBD1|TRBV2
CASSEAQRTGFPHPDIRTDTQYF
TGTGCCAGCAGTGAAGCGCAACGGACAGGGTTTCCACATCCAGATATCCGCACAGATACGCAGTATTTT
>TRBJ1-2|NA|TRBD1|TRBV28
CASNTEDGTDAF
TGTGCCAGCAACACGGAAGATGGGACAGATGCCTTC
>TRBJ2-7|NA|TRBD1|TRBV4-1
CASSQLPGQGYEQYF
TGCGCCAGCAGCCAACTCCCGGGACAGGGCTACGAGCAGTACTTC
>TRBJ2-3|NA|NA|TRBV18
CASQPGQNRRTDTQYF
TGTGCCAGCCAACCCGGACAGAACCGACGCACAGATACGCAGTATTTT
>TRBJ2-3|NA|TRBD1|TRBV5-1
CASSLEGGSGTQYF
TGCGCCAGCAGCTTGGAAGGGGGCAGTGGTACGCAGTATTTT
>TRBJ2-7|NA|NA|TRBV18
CASSLPGFSEQYF
TGTGCCAGCTCCTTACCGGGTTTTAGCGAGCAGTACTTC
>TRBJ2-1|NA|TRBD1|TRBV6-1
CASRRDRESYNEQFF
TGTGCCAGCAGACGTGACAGGGAATCCTACAATGAGCAGTTCTTC
>TRBJ2-5|NA|TRBD1|TRBV5-1
CASSLMTGTGEGQYF
TGCGCCAGCAGCTTGATGACCGGGACAGGGGAAGGGCAGTACTTC
>TRBJ2-7|NA|NA|TRBV18
CASSIGGQEQYF
TGTGCCAGCTCAATCGGAGGACAGGAGCAGTACTTC
>TRBJ2-7|once|TRBD2|TRBV27
CASSLTGLNYEQYF
TGTGCCAGCAGTTTAACGGGACTAAACTACGAGCAGTACTTC
>TRBJ2-2|NA|TRBD1|TRBV27
CASSPAWDSLTGELFF
TGTGCCAGCAGTCCAGCTTGGGACAGCTTAACCGGGGAGCTGTTTTTT
>TRBJ2-5|NA|NA|TRBV5-1
CASSTVAGAEETQYF
TGCGCCAGCAGTACCGTCGCGGGGGCCGAGGAGACCCAGTACTTC
>TRBJ2-6|NA|NA|TRBV5-1
CASSTETGTSSGANVLTF
TGCGCCAGCAGCACCGAGACAGGCACCAGCTCTGGGGCCAACGTCCTGACTTTC
>TRBJ2-1|NA|TRBD2|TRBV28
CASRTSGTLNEQFF
TGTGCCAGCCGGACTAGCGGGACATTGAATGAGCAGTTCTTC
>TRBJ2-7|NA|NA|TRBV20-1
CRGLRGNEQYF
TGCAGAGGCCTTAGGGGCAACGAGCAGTACTTC
>TRBJ2-3|NA|NA|TRBV5-1
CASSPGGSTDTQYF
TGCGCCAGCAGCCCCGGGGGAAGCACAGATACGCAGTATTTT
>TRBJ2-1|once|TRBD2|TRBV30
CAWSDSERTSTWNGEQFF
TGTGCCTGGAGTGACTCGGAGAGGACTAGCACTTGGAACGGTGAGCAGTTCTTC
>TRBJ2-7|NA|NA|TRBV7-9
CASRSSGLSYEQYF
TGTGCCAGCAGGTCATCGGGACTCTCCTACGAGCAGTACTTC
>TRBJ2-1|NA|TRBD1|TRBV5-1
CASSLRGQGRDEQFF
TGCGCCAGCAGCTTGAGGGGACAGGGTCGGGATGAGCAGTTCTTC
>TRBJ1-6|NA|NA|TRBV19
CASKLGASSYNSPLHF
TGTGCCAGTAAATTAGGGGCCAGCTCCTATAATTCACCCCTCCACTTT
>TRBJ2-7|once|TRBD1|TRBV4-1
CASSGTGSYEQYF
TGCGCCAGCAGCGGGACAGGCTCCTACGAGCAGTACTTC
>TRBJ1-1|few|NA|TRBV5-4
CASSLSYRNTEAFF
TGTGCCAGCAGCTTGTCCTACCGCAACACTGAAGCTTTCTTT
>TRBJ1-1|medium-sized|NA|TRBV29-1
CSDSTQTVDEAFF
TGCAGCGACAGCACCCAGACAGTTGACGAAGCTTTCTTT
>TRBJ1-3|NA|TRBD1|TRBV29-1
CSVASGTEGNTIYF
TGCAGCGTTGCCTCCGGGACAGAAGGAAACACCATATATTTT
>TRBJ2-4|NA|TRBD2|TRBV5-4
CASSYGLVTDKNIQYF
TGTGCCAGCAGCTACGGACTAGTCACCGACAAAAACATTCAGTACTTC
>TRBJ2-1|NA|NA|TRBV9
CASSENPGNEQFF
TGTGCCAGCAGCGAGAACCCGGGCAATGAGCAGTTCTTC
>TRBJ2-5|NA|TRBD2|TRBV5-6
CASSTTSGGARETQYF
TGTGCCAGCAGCACCACTAGCGGGGGAGCGAGGGAGACCCAGTACTTC
>TRBJ1-3|NA|NA|TRBV4-2
CASSQIQAPISGNTIYF
TGTGCCAGCAGCCAGATACAGGCTCCGATCTCTGGAAACACCATATATTTT
>TRBJ2-1|NA|TRBD2|TRBV30
CAWSTAIAGAINEQFF
TGTGCCTGGAGTACCGCTATAGCGGGGGCCATCAATGAGCAGTTCTTC
>TRBJ2-5|NA|NA|TRBV9
CASSGRDPGEEETQYF
TGTGCCAGCAGCGGCCGGGACCCGGGAGAGGAAGAGACCCAGTACTTC
>TRBJ1-6|NA|TRBD1|TRBV15
CATSRAGGGSPLHF
TGTGCCACCAGCAGAGCAGGGGGAGGTTCACCCCTCCACTTT
>TRBJ2-5|NA|TRBD1|TRBV2
CASRQGQGVQETQYF
TGTGCCAGCAGGCAGGGCCAGGGGGTCCAAGAGACCCAGTACTTC
>TRBJ2-7|few|TRBD1|TRBV5-1
CASSQGQGRHEQYF
TGCGCCAGCAGCCAGGGACAGGGAAGACACGAGCAGTACTTC
>TRBJ1-2|NA|NA|TRBV20-1
CRAGTPYGYTF
TGCAGAGCTGGGACTCCCTATGGCTACACCTTC
>TRBJ2-7|NA|TRBD1|TRBV30
CAGTGSHEQYF
TGTGCCGGGACAGGGTCCCACGAGCAGTACTTC
>TRBJ2-3|NA|NA|TRBV9
CASSAIGDTDTQYF
TGTGCCAGCAGCGCTATCGGGGACACAGATACGCAGTATTTT
>TRBJ2-3|NA|NA|TRBV18
CASSPTQGQADTQYF
TGTGCCAGCTCACCTACGCAGGGACAAGCAGATACGCAGTATTTT
>TRBJ2-1|NA|NA|TRBV2
CASSELNEQFF
TGTGCCAGCAGTGAGTTAAATGAGCAGTTCTTC
>TRBJ2-3|NA|NA|TRBV7-8
CASSFRGVLDTQYF
TGTGCCAGCAGCTTCAGGGGGGTTTTAGATACGCAGTATTTT
>TRBJ2-7|NA|TRBD2|TRBV7-2
CASSLGGDGGGSYEQYF
TGTGCCAGCAGCTTAGGTGGGGATGGCGGGGGTTCCTACGAGCAGTACTTC
>TRBJ1-2|NA|TRBD1|TRBV5-1
CASSLWTGGHYGYTF
TGCGCCAGCAGCTTGTGGACAGGGGGTCACTATGGCTACACCTTC